One sample yielded the 18 T cell receptor beta chains listed below, sequenced in a study of blood T cell repertoires in COVID-19 (dated by TCRdb to the early 2020s). The library came from the immunoSEQ multiplex PCR assay. The table was pulled from immuneACCESS by TCRdb, which kept in-frame rearrangements only. Such tables lose some clones; where checked, under half of the loss comes from unresolved V genes, and the rest has no known cause. Here the sample has about 160,000 clones; roughly 84% occur a single time. The top ten constitute more than 1% of the sample. The sample taken for sequencing was peripheral blood. The receptors come from a man aged 35-49 years with acute or convalescent COVID-19.

V and J are TRBV11-1 and TRBJ1-1; D is unclear. The V end was cut by 5 bases, the J end by 1 base, with 14 bases between. The CDR3 consists of 15 residues. Germline V CDR1 and CDR2: SGHAT, FQDESV (reference sequence). CDR3 DNA: TGTGCCAGCAGCCGTATTGGAGCGGGGAACACTGAAGCTTTCTTT. Amino acid sequence: CASSRIGAGNTEAFF.

V gene TRBV27 combines with J gene TRBJ2-3, with D possibly TRBD2 on 7 matching bases. Germline V gene sequence: CDR1 MNHEY, CDR2 SMNVEV (reference sequence). The CDR3 length is 17 residues. Between the trimmed V and J ends, which lost 9 bases and 2 bases, there was a span of 24 bases. The CDR3, as DNA: TGTGCCAGTTGGGGGGGCGTCGGTATACAGTTCACAGATACGCAGTATTTT. It specifies CASWGGVGIQFTDTQYF.

The CDR3 is CASGEYATNEKLFF. CDR3 nucleotide sequence: TGTGCCAGCGGGGAGTATGCAACTAATGAAAAACTGTTTTTT. The chain links TRBV6-5 to TRBJ1-4; D unresolved. Trimming took off 8 bases at V and 0 bases at J, with 10 bases between the two ends. The CDR3 sequence is 14 residues long. From germline, CDR1 is MNHEY and CDR2 SVGAGI.

This chain links TRBV5-4 with TRBJ2-5, with 7 bases aligning to TRBD2. Per the germline V gene, CDR1 is SGHNT and CDR2 is YYREEE (reference sequence). The trim removed 1 base at V and 3 bases at J, leaving 3 bases unmatched. This CDR3 spans 14 amino acids. For the CDR3, the DNA is TGTGCCAGCAGCTTGTTCCTAGCGGAAGAGACCCAGTACTTC. Residues: CASSLFLAEETQYF.

The J gene is TRBJ2-7, the V gene TRBV30; TRBD2 matches 10 bases. After removal of 1 base from V and 4 bases from J, the junction contained 10 bases not matched to a gene. The CDR3 has 16 amino acids. Germline CDR1 is GTSNPN and CDR2 is SVGIG (reference sequence). The CDR3 DNA reads TGTGCCTGGAGTGAAGCGGGGGGGCTGGTGTTTTACGAGCAGTACTTC. Translation: CAWSEAGGLVFYEQYF.

The chain has TRBV12-3 or TRBV12-4 and TRBJ1-1; no clear D gene. V gave up 3 bases and J gave up 1 base, with 6 bases separating them. The CDR3 contains 13 residues. This CDR3 reads CASSFSGNTEAFF. CDR3 nucleotide sequence: TGTGCCAGCAGTTTTTCGGGGAACACTGAAGCTTTCTTT.

V and J are TRBV2 and TRBJ2-1; 8 bases line up with TRBD2. Per the germline V gene, CDR1 is SNHLY and CDR2 is FYNNEI. V lost 7 bases and J lost 7; bases outside the gene matches: 9. The CDR3 covers 14 residues. Here the CDR3 DNA reads TGTGCCAGCATAGCGGGGCAAAAAATAAATGAGCAGTTCTTC. The encoded protein is CASIAGQKINEQFF.

V and J are TRBV4-1 and TRBJ2-7; tentatively, D is TRBD1 (6 bases). Between the trimmed V and J ends, which lost 2 bases and 6 bases, there was a span of 17 bases. The CDR3 runs 15 residues. CDR1 and CDR2 from the germline V gene are MGHRA and YSYEKL. The CDR3 sequence is CASSQRRDTGFEQYF. The CDR3 DNA follows: TGCGCCAGCAGCCAACGCCGGGACACCGGCTTCGAGCAGTACTTC.

The V gene is TRBV6-5, the J gene TRBJ1-1; D gene unclear. With 5 bases removed from V and 8 bases from J, the gap between germline ends came to 15 bases. The CDR3 runs 13 residues. In germline, CDR1 is MNHEY, CDR2 SVGAGI. Written as DNA, the CDR3 is TGTGCCAGCAGTCCCAAACCTACCTCGGAAGCTTTCTTT. Amino acids: CASSPKPTSEAFF.

The V and J genes are TRBV5-4 and TRBJ2-3; TRBD2 matches at 14 bases. CDR1 SGHNT and CDR2 YYREEE come from the germline V gene (reference sequence). Trimming cost V 4 bases and J 4 bases; bases outside gene matches: 8. The CDR3 length is 17 residues. CDR3 sequence reads: CASSLETSGGAADTQYF. As DNA, the CDR3 is TGTGCCAGCAGCCTAGAGACTAGCGGGGGGGCCGCAGATACGCAGTATTTT.

This chain links TRBV27 with TRBJ2-7; TRBD2 is a possible D gene (7 bases). Germline-derived CDR1 and CDR2 are MNHEY and SMNVEV (reference sequence). CDR3 length: 15 amino acids. V lost 3 bases, J lost 0 bases, and 12 bases lay in between. Here the CDR3 reads CASSLGRGSSYEQYF. DNA of the CDR3: TGTGCCAGCAGTTTGGGGAGGGGGTCCTCCTACGAGCAGTACTTC.

The chain couples TRBV6-2 or TRBV6-3 to TRBJ1-1; D might be TRBD1 (6 bases). V shed 0 bases and J shed 1 base, with 12 bases lying between them. This CDR3 comprises 16 residues. Germline V gene lookup returns CDR1 MNHEY and CDR2 SVGEGT. CDR3 nucleotide sequence: TGTGCCAGCAGTTACTCGAACCAGGGGAGGAACACTGAAGCTTTCTTT. It encodes CASSYSNQGRNTEAFF.

This clone was found a few times. The chain couples TRBV18 to TRBJ2-2; tentatively, D is TRBD2 (6 bases). The V and J ends lost 3 bases and 1 base respectively, with 6 bases between them. The germline CDR1 and CDR2 sequences are KGHSH and LQKENI. The CDR3 sequence is 14 residues long. The CDR3 here is CASSPGGNTGELFF. Here the CDR3 DNA reads TGTGCCAGCTCACCCGGGGGGAACACCGGGGAGCTGTTTTTT. Variable domain in full (rest from reference TRBV18 and TRBJ2-2): NAGVMQNPRHLVRRRGQEARLRCSPMKGHSHVYWYRQLPEEGLKFMVYLQKENIIDESGMPKERFSAEFPKEGPSILRIQQVVRGDSAAYFCASSPGGNTGELFFGEGSRLTVL.

The chain couples TRBV7-2 to TRBJ1-1, with D tentatively TRBD1 (5 bases). The CDR3 runs to 13 residues. V dropped 3 bases and J dropped 4 bases, with 9 bases sitting between them. Germline V gives CDR1 SGHTA, CDR2 FQGNSA. CDR3 in amino acids: CASSFGRVTEAFF. DNA for the CDR3: TGTGCCAGCAGCTTTGGCAGGGTCACTGAAGCTTTCTTT.

The chain joins TRBV28 to TRBJ1-2; maybe TRBD1 (5 bases). This CDR3 spans 13 amino acids. Germline V gene lookup returns CDR1 MDHEN and CDR2 SYDVKM. V shed 3 bases and J shed 4 bases, with 9 bases lying between them. For the CDR3, the DNA is TGTGCCAGCAGTTTTGGGGCGTCCTATGGCTACACCTTC. Its protein is CASSFGASYGYTF.

The chain couples TRBV19 to TRBJ1-1; maybe TRBD1 (5 bases). Between the trimmed V and J ends, which lost 1 base and 4 bases, there was a span of 13 bases. The CDR3 is 15 residues long. CDR1 and CDR2 from the germline V gene are LNHDA and SQIVND (reference sequence). The CDR3 sequence: CASSIARGGITEAFF. The CDR3 coding sequence is TGTGCCAGTAGTATAGCGCGCGGGGGGATCACTGAAGCTTTCTTT.

The chain joins TRBV27 to TRBJ2-3; D uncertain. The germline V gene has CDR1 MNHEY and CDR2 SMNVEV (reference sequence). Trimming took 5 bases from V and 5 from J, leaving 11 bases between them. The CDR3 totals 13 residues. The CDR3 is CASSTSSKDTQYF. The CDR3, as DNA: TGTGCCAGCAGTACGAGTTCGAAAGATACGCAGTATTTT.

This clone was counted between two and nine times. The chain recombines TRBV11-2 with TRBJ1-2; 7 bases are a match to TRBD1. The germline V gene encodes CDR1 SGHAT and CDR2 FQNNGV. V shed 6 bases, J shed 4 bases, and the junction held 14 bases outside the gene matches. This CDR3 region has 16 residues. The CDR3 nucleotides read TGTGCCAGCAGACCGAACCCAACAGGGGCCATCTATGGCTACACCTTC. Amino acids: CASRPNPTGAIYGYTF.